The 20 T cell receptor beta chains listed next were all sequenced from one sample in a study of shared clonotypes between healthy human individuals. The data were produced by immunoSEQ multiplex PCR, yet TCRdb's version contains in-frame clones alone and is incomplete. The sample holds under 1,100,000 clones, around 78% seen once. The sample was memory CD4+ T cells from PBMCs. The subset: CD45RA-negative fraction. Receptors were obtained from a man aged 18 to 29 in good health. Some clones in this sample may be carry-over from other donors' samples.

The J gene is TRBJ2-1, the V gene TRBV29-1; 8 bases agree with TRBD2. V dropped 3 bases and J dropped 6; count of bases not matched to a gene: 4. The CDR3 sequence is 13 residues long. CDR1 and CDR2 from the germline V gene are SQVTM and ANQGSEA. CDR3 in amino acids: CSVDYGRANEQFF. The DNA for the CDR3 is TGCAGCGTTGATTACGGGAGGGCCAATGAGCAGTTCTTC.

The chain recombines TRBV5-6 with TRBJ2-7, with D perhaps matching TRBD2 (5 bases). V was shortened by 1 base and J by 8 bases, with 16 bases between the two germline ends. CDR3 length: 14 residues. Germline assignment: CDR1 SGHDT and CDR2 YYEEEE. In DNA form, the CDR3 reads TGTGCCAGCAGCTTGAGCGGAGCCGAATACCAGCAGTACTTC. Its protein is CASSLSGAEYQQYF.

Notes on this clone: The sample has other DNA sequences that encode this CDR3 too. The chain has TRBV7-2 and TRBJ2-3; no firm D call. This CDR3 has 12 residues. Trimming stripped 1 base from V and 5 bases from J, with 4 bases between. The V gene's germline CDR1 is SGHTA and CDR2 FQGNSA. The CDR3, as DNA: TGTGCCAGCAGCTTAGAGGTAGATACGCAGTATTTT. Protein sequence: CASSLEVDTQYF.

The chain joins TRBV9 to TRBJ2-2, with no clear D. Germline CDR1 is SGDLS and CDR2 is YYNGEE. CDR3 length equals 16 residues. Trimming took 0 bases from V and 5 from J, leaving 14 bases between them. The CDR3 sequence is CASSVAGSVGTGELFF. CDR3 nucleotide sequence: TGTGCCAGCAGCGTAGCCGGGTCGGTGGGGACCGGGGAGCTGTTTTTT. Looking up the rest from reference TRBV9 and TRBJ2-2 gives the full variable domain: DSGVTQTPKHLITATGQRVTLRCSPRSGDLSVYWYQQSLDQGLQFLIQYYNGEERAKGNILERFSAQQFPDLHSELNLSSLELGDSALYFCASSVAGSVGTGELFFGEGSRLTVL.

V is TRBV19 and J is TRBJ2-7; no clear D gene. CDR3 size: 14 residues. The germline CDR1 and CDR2 sequences are LNHDA and SQIVND (reference sequence). V lost 3 bases and J 6 bases, leaving 15 bases between the germline ends. The DNA for the CDR3 is TGTGCCAGTAGTATTCTGGCGTCCGACTCCGAGCAGTACTTC. This sequence encodes CASSILASDSEQYF.

On this clone itself: A much bigger clone sits one base away, suggesting this may be a read error. The sample carries other DNA sequences with the same CDR3. The J gene is TRBJ1-3, the V gene TRBV30; weak D call: TRBD1 (6 bases). The CDR3 covers 14 residues. V gave up 0 bases and J gave up 7 bases, with 13 bases separating them. Germline lookup yields CDR1 GTSNPN and CDR2 SVGIG (reference sequence). Written as DNA, the CDR3 is TGTGCCTGGAGTGTAGGAGGGGGTGGTAACACCATATATTTT. Protein: CAWSVGGGGNTIYF.

This sequence joins TRBV5-1 and TRBJ1-2, with D uncertain. CDR1 and CDR2 (germline): SGHRS, YFSETQ. The CDR3 consists of 13 residues. Trimming shortened V by 0 bases and J by 8 bases, and 11 bases separated the two germline ends. The CDR3 sequence is CASSLGVFEGYTF. The CDR3 bases are TGCGCCAGCAGCTTGGGGGTATTCGAGGGCTACACCTTC. The entire variable domain, with the rest obtained from reference TRBV5-1 and TRBJ1-2, is as follows: KAGVTQTPRYLIKTRGQQVTLSCSPISGHRSVSWYQQTPGQGLQFLFEYFSETQRNKGNFPGRFSGRQFSNSRSEMNVSTLELGDSALYLCASSLGVFEGYTFGSGTRLTVV.

The chain is built from TRBV9 and TRBJ2-5, with D perhaps being TRBD1 or TRBD2 (5 bases each). CDR1 and CDR2 (germline): SGDLS, YYNGEE. This CDR3 has 13 amino acids. Trimming pared 4 bases from V and 9 bases from J, leaving 16 bases between. The CDR3, as DNA: TGTGCCAGCAGCCCCCGGGACCAAGGGGCCCAGTACTTC. Translated, it gives CASSPRDQGAQYF.

This sequence joins TRBV9 and TRBJ2-1, with D tentatively TRBD2 (6 bases). V was pared by 3 bases and J by 5 bases, with 15 bases between. CDR3 size: 15 residues. From germline, CDR1 is SGDLS and CDR2 YYNGEE. The CDR3 region has the DNA TGTGCCAGCAGCGGCGATAGCGGCCCTCACAATGAGCAGTTCTTC. It is translated as CASSGDSGPHNEQFF.

This clone has a single count. A far larger clone is a single base away, which makes a read error likely. This chain uses TRBV7-8 with TRBJ1-5; D remains unclear. Germline CDR1 and CDR2: SGHVS and FQNEAQ. Trimming removed 1 base at V and 7 bases at J, with 11 bases between. The length of the CDR3 is 14 residues. CDR3 in DNA: TGTGCCAGCAGCTTAGAAGAAGGTTCACAGCCCCAGCATTTT. Amino acid sequence: CASSLEEGSQPQHF.

This chain connects TRBV5-1 to TRBJ1-1; TRBD1 matches 7 bases. The junction had 7 bases not matched to a gene; V was cut back by 0 bases and J by 5 bases. Germline V gene sequence: CDR1 SGHRS, CDR2 YFSETQ. The CDR3 has 15 residues. This CDR3 reads CASSLGGDRATEAFF. CDR3 nucleotides: TGCGCCAGCAGCTTGGGGGGCGACAGGGCGACTGAAGCTTTCTTT.

The rearrangement uses TRBV5-1 and TRBJ1-2; D is undetermined. The length of the CDR3 is 13 residues. Trimming removed 4 bases at V and 8 bases at J, with 15 bases between. Germline-derived CDR1 and CDR2 are SGHRS and YFSETQ. As DNA, the CDR3 is TGCGCCAGCAGCCCCTCCCCGGGAGAGGGCTACACCTTC. The encoded protein is CASSPSPGEGYTF.

The chain has TRBV19 and TRBJ1-5, with TRBD1 matching over 10 bases. Germline CDR1 LNHDA, CDR2 SQIVND (reference sequence). The CDR3 totals 14 residues. Trimming at V came to 4 bases and at J to 6 bases, leaving 3 bases not matched to a gene. CDR3 DNA sequence: TGTGCCAGTAGTACCGGGACAGGGGTTCAGCCCCAGCATTTT. Protein sequence: CASSTGTGVQPQHF.

The chain carries TRBV10-3 and TRBJ2-3, with 14 bases fitting TRBD2. The CDR3 covers 15 residues. J was trimmed by 3 bases and V by 6 bases; bases with no gene match: 2. Germline-derived CDR1 and CDR2 are ENHRY and SYGVKD. The CDR3 loop is CAIRGTSGRTDTQYF. CDR3 DNA: TGTGCCATCAGGGGGACTAGCGGGAGAACAGATACGCAGTATTTT.

J is TRBJ1-2 and V is TRBV28; TRBD1 agrees at 9 bases. Trimming took 8 bases from V and 6 from J; bases not matched to a gene: 10. The CDR3 is 14 amino acids. Germline CDR1 and CDR2: MDHEN and SYDVKM. The CDR3 is CASLRDRVLDGYTF. As DNA, the CDR3 is TGTGCCAGCCTTAGGGACAGGGTTCTTGATGGCTACACCTTC.

Of note for this clone: The sample carries other DNA sequences with the same CDR3. DNA of the CDR3: TGTGCCAGCAGGAGAGGGGGCACCGGGGAGCTGTTTTTT. It codes for CASRRGGTGELFF. This chain joins TRBV28 and TRBJ2-2, with a tentative D call TRBD1 (6 bases). Trimming took 6 bases from V and 4 from J, leaving 9 bases between them. The CDR3 consists of 13 residues. Per germline, CDR1 MDHEN and CDR2 SYDVKM.

Turning to this clone: One junction end disagrees with the germline gene, perhaps due to a read error. The chain joins TRBV28 to TRBJ1-1; 7 bases are a match to TRBD1. Germline CDR1 and CDR2: MDHEN and SYDVKM. The length of the CDR3 is 12 residues. In DNA form, the CDR3 reads TGTGCCAGCGAACAGGGGAACGCTGAAGCTTTCTTT. This gives the protein CASEQGNAEAFF.

V gene TRBV9 combines with J gene TRBJ2-5, with a possible D match to TRBD2 (5 bases). Germline values: CDR1 SGDLS, CDR2 YYNGEE. With 2 bases removed from V and 5 bases from J, the gap between germline ends came to 13 bases. The CDR3 is 14 residues long. The CDR3, as DNA: TGTGCCAGCAGCGTGGACCCCCGCGGGGAGACCCAGTACTTC. As protein: CASSVDPRGETQYF. The whole variable domain, remainder taken from reference TRBV9 and TRBJ2-5, is DSGVTQTPKHLITATGQRVTLRCSPRSGDLSVYWYQQSLDQGLQFLIQYYNGEERAKGNILERFSAQQFPDLHSELNLSSLELGDSALYFCASSVDPRGETQYFGPGTRLLVL.

The chain links TRBV29-1 to TRBJ1-1, with D perhaps matching TRBD1 (5 bases). The CDR3 spans 16 residues. Germline V gene lookup returns CDR1 SQVTM and CDR2 ANQGSEA. Trimming shortened V by 6 bases and J by 1 base, and 21 bases separated the two germline ends. CDR3 in DNA: TGCAGCGTCCGGACACTCGGCGTGGATACGAACACTGAAGCTTTCTTT. It codes for CSVRTLGVDTNTEAFF.

This clone was observed a few times. V is TRBV6-1 and J is TRBJ2-7; no clear D gene. V was shortened by 0 bases and J by 2 bases, with 14 bases between the two germline ends. Germline V lookup: CDR1 MNHNS, CDR2 SASEGT. The CDR3 totals 16 residues. The CDR3, as DNA: TGTGCCAGCAGTGAAGCTAACACTTCCCCTACCTACGAGCAGTACTTC. This sequence encodes CASSEANTSPTYEQYF.